Listed here are 23 T cell receptor beta chains from one sample, sequenced in a study of T cells in Graves' hyperthyroidism and ophthalmopathy. The source material, RNA transcripts, was used to amplify TCR beta CDR3 regions. The HTBI set primed first-round TCR CDR3 RT-PCR. MiXCR was run by TCRdb on the multiplex PCR reads, yielding one entry per CDR3 protein. The profile shows about 350,000 distinct CDR3 sequences, 19% of them singletons. Sequences were obtained from blood. These receptors came from a woman under 30 with Graves' hyperthyroidism.

Ten or more counts support this clonotype. The CDR3 here is CASSEAWESEAFF. The DNA for the CDR3 is TGTGCCAGCAGTGAAGCGTGGGAATCTGAAGCTTTCTTT. This chain joins TRBV6-1 and TRBJ1-1; D not resolved. The germline V gene encodes CDR1 MNHNS and CDR2 SASEGT. CDR3 length: 13 residues. The V gene lost 0 bases and the J gene lost 6 bases, with 8 bases spanning the gap.

This clonotype was found many times. The chain has TRBV6-5 and TRBJ2-7, with no clear D. The CDR3 covers 15 residues. V was trimmed by 2 bases and J by 2 bases, leaving 13 bases between them. CDR1 is MNHEY and CDR2 is SVGAGI in the germline V gene. The CDR3 sequence: CASSYTYGPPYEQYF. CDR3 bases: TGTGCCAGCAGTTACACATACGGACCGCCCTACGAGCAGTACTTC.

Ten or more counts support this clonotype. The chain carries TRBV29-1 and TRBJ2-5; no reliable D call. Germline V gene lookup returns CDR1 SQVTM and CDR2 ANQGSEA. CDR3 length equals 13 residues. V was clipped by 4 bases and J by 1 base, with 10 bases between them. The CDR3 DNA follows: TGCAGCGTTGCAAGCAGATCCCAAGAGACCCAGTACTTC. Translation: CSVASRSQETQYF.

This clonotype was detected ten times or more. The V gene is TRBV9, the J gene TRBJ1-2; D uncertain. The V gene's germline CDR1 is SGDLS and CDR2 YYNGEE. This CDR3 has 13 residues. The V end lost 3 bases, the J end lost 7 bases, and 13 bases lay between the germline ends. The CDR3 coding sequence is TGTGCCAGCAGCGGCCTCCCGATGGGTGGCTACACCTTC. It yields the protein CASSGLPMGGYTF.

This clonotype was picked up many times. The V call is TRBV20-1, the J call TRBJ1-2; 7 positions match TRBD1. The trim removed 3 bases at V and 0 bases at J, leaving 4 bases unmatched. The CDR3 is 14 residues long. Germline V gives CDR1 DFQATT, CDR2 SNEGSKA (reference sequence). CDR3 nucleotides: TGCAGTGCTAGGCGCACAGGGGCTAACTATGGCTACACCTTC. Amino acids: CSARRTGANYGYTF.

The chain has TRBV6-1 and TRBJ2-7; D call uncertain. Germline lookup yields CDR1 MNHNS and CDR2 SASEGT. The CDR3 totals 14 residues. Trimming shortened V by 7 bases and J by 2 bases, and 15 bases separated the two germline ends. The CDR3 region is CASTSPSLTYEQYF. For the CDR3, the DNA is TGTGCCAGCACCTCCCCGTCACTAACCTACGAGCAGTACTTC.

This clonotype was recorded at least ten times. The chain links TRBV6-4 to TRBJ1-3; D not resolved. V was shortened by 6 bases and J by 4 bases, with 22 bases between the two germline ends. Germline loops: CDR1 MRHNA, CDR2 SNTAGT. The length of the CDR3 is 17 residues. The CDR3 loop reads CASRVAGKGFFGNTIYF. DNA of the CDR3: TGTGCCAGCAGAGTGGCGGGGAAGGGATTCTTCGGAAACACCATATATTTT.

Ten or more counts support this clonotype. The V and J genes are TRBV6-5 and TRBJ1-1, with D uncertain. Germline assignment: CDR1 MNHEY and CDR2 SVGAGI. With 5 bases removed from V and 1 base from J, the gap between germline ends came to 14 bases. The CDR3 spans 15 residues. The chain's CDR3 is CASSTVSRPNTEAFF. Here the CDR3 DNA reads TGTGCCAGCAGTACCGTATCAAGGCCGAACACTGAAGCTTTCTTT.

At least ten counts were recorded for this clonotype. The chain has TRBV12-3 or TRBV12-4 and TRBJ2-7; TRBD1 is a possible D gene (6 bases). V lost 6 bases to trimming and J lost 5 bases, with 8 bases between them. The CDR3 consists of 11 residues. CDR3 coding DNA: TGTGCCAGCAGCTGGGGGCACGAGCAGTACTTC. The encoded protein is CASSWGHEQYF.

This clonotype was counted at least ten times. The V and J genes are TRBV30 and TRBJ2-7; no clear D gene. The CDR3 length is 14 residues. CDR1 is GTSNPN and CDR2 is SVGIG in the germline V gene (reference sequence). The germline V and J ends were trimmed by 0 bases and 5 bases, with 14 bases remaining between them. This CDR3 reads CAWSVLWLNDEQYF. In DNA form, the CDR3 reads TGTGCCTGGAGTGTACTGTGGCTCAATGACGAGCAGTACTTC.

At least ten counts were recorded for this clonotype. V and J are TRBV10-3 and TRBJ1-3, with unresolved D. The CDR3 totals 15 residues. The germline V gene has CDR1 ENHRY and CDR2 SYGVKD. V was shortened by 3 bases and J by 4 bases, with 13 bases between the two germline ends. This chain's CDR3 is CAISEVGLRGNTIYF. In nucleotides, the CDR3 is TGTGCCATCAGTGAAGTAGGGTTGAGGGGAAACACCATATATTTT.

This clonotype was recorded many times. The V call is TRBV20-1, the J call TRBJ1-1; possible D gene TRBD1, 5 bases. Germline V CDR1 and CDR2: DFQATT, SNEGSKA (reference sequence). Trimming removed 1 base at V and 3 bases at J, with 18 bases between. The CDR3 is 16 amino acids. The CDR3 sequence: CSARVRRGAWDTEAFF. In DNA form, the CDR3 reads TGCAGTGCTAGAGTAAGGAGGGGCGCTTGGGACACTGAAGCTTTCTTT.

This clonotype was counted at least ten times. The V and J genes are TRBV6-1 and TRBJ2-7; the D gene is possibly TRBD1 (5 bases). The germline V gene has CDR1 MNHNS and CDR2 SASEGT. CDR3 length: 13 residues. The V and J ends lost 3 bases and 2 bases respectively, with 8 bases between them. CDR3 region: CASSETATYEQYF. CDR3 sequence (DNA): TGTGCCAGCAGTGAGACAGCCACCTACGAGCAGTACTTC.

In its sample, this clonotype was seen many times. The rearrangement uses TRBV25-1 and TRBJ2-7; 7 bases align to TRBD1. CDR3 length equals 14 residues. V lost 1 base, J lost 7 bases, and 7 bases stayed unmatched. Germline lookup yields CDR1 MGHDK and CDR2 SYGVNS. The CDR3 spells CASSELGGPREQYF. The CDR3, as DNA: TGTGCCAGCAGTGAATTAGGGGGCCCAAGGGAGCAGTACTTC.

In its sample, this clonotype was seen a few times. The genes are TRBV6-1 and TRBJ2-7, with TRBD2 as a possible D gene (6 bases). Germline CDR1 and CDR2: MNHNS and SASEGT. The CDR3 is 13 residues long. The V and J ends lost 6 bases and 5 bases respectively, with 14 bases between them. The CDR3 nucleotides read TGTGCCAGCAGAAGGGACTTGATCAACGAGCAGTACTTC. Protein product: CASRRDLINEQYF.

This clonotype appeared many times. The V gene is TRBV18, the J gene TRBJ1-1, with D possibly being TRBD1 (6 bases). V was pared by 4 bases and J by 1 base, with 10 bases between. The CDR3 loop spans 14 amino acids. Germline lookup yields CDR1 KGHSH and CDR2 LQKENI. The CDR3 DNA reads TGTGCCAGCTCACAGGGGGTCCAGAACACTGAAGCTTTCTTT. It yields the protein CASSQGVQNTEAFF.

In DNA, the CDR3 is TGTGCCAGCAGTAACAGGGGTCGGGCTTTCTTT. Translation gives CASSNRGRAFF. The J gene is TRBJ1-1, the V gene TRBV27; 7 positions match TRBD1. Germline V CDR1 and CDR2: MNHEY, SMNVEV (reference sequence). V lost 5 bases to trimming and J lost 11 bases; unmatched junction nucleotides: 5. The CDR3 runs to 11 residues.

This clonotype was seen repeatedly, ten times or more. The CDR3 sequence: CSARRRSNQPQHF. The CDR3 region has the DNA TGCAGTGCTAGAAGGAGAAGCAATCAGCCCCAGCATTTT. The chain recombines TRBV20-1 with TRBJ1-5; the D is unclear. Per germline, CDR1 DFQATT and CDR2 SNEGSKA (reference sequence). Trimming removed 2 bases at V and 1 base at J, with 6 bases between. The CDR3 has 13 residues.

This clonotype was picked up many times. A much larger clone lies a single base off, so this may be a read error. This rearrangement joins TRBV6-5 to TRBJ1-5; maybe TRBD1 (6 bases). The germline CDR1 and CDR2 sequences are MNHEY and SVGAGI. The CDR3 covers 14 residues. The V end was cut by 2 bases, the J end by 9 bases, with 14 bases between. In nucleotides, the CDR3 is TGTGCCAGCAGTTACAGGGGCAGGGGACGGCCCCAGCATTTT. It translates to CASSYRGRGRPQHF.

This clonotype showed up many times. This chain links TRBV29-1 with TRBJ1-1; D ambiguous. Trimming pared 2 bases from V and 0 bases from J, leaving 7 bases between. CDR3 length: 13 residues. Germline lookup yields CDR1 SQVTM and CDR2 ANQGSEA. Here the CDR3 DNA reads TGCAGCGTTGAACCCAGACTGAACACTGAAGCTTTCTTT. Translated, it gives CSVEPRLNTEAFF.

The sample holds many counts of this clonotype. The chain carries TRBV12-3 or TRBV12-4 and TRBJ2-7, with D unresolved. Trimming pared 6 bases from V and 3 bases from J, leaving 12 bases between. This CDR3 region has 13 residues. CDR3 residues: CASSHGPNYEQYF. DNA of the CDR3: TGTGCCAGCAGCCACGGACCTAACTACGAGCAGTACTTC.

At least ten counts were recorded for this clonotype. The chain uses TRBV24-1 and TRBJ2-5; 9 bases are shared with TRBD1. Per germline, CDR1 KGHDR and CDR2 SFDVKD. This CDR3 has 17 amino acids. Trimming removed 3 bases from V and 2 bases from J; junction bases left unmatched: 9. The CDR3 protein is CATSDVTGGGVQETQYF. The CDR3 DNA reads TGTGCCACCAGTGATGTGACAGGGGGAGGAGTGCAAGAGACCCAGTACTTC.

This clonotype was counted at least ten times. The chain employs TRBV12-3 or TRBV12-4 and TRBJ1-2, with D possibly TRBD1 on 6 matching bases. The CDR3 consists of 11 residues. Trimming cost V 1 base and J 13 bases, with 10 bases left between them. The CDR3 DNA sequence: TGTGCCAGCAGTTTAGGTCGGGACACCACCTTC. Translated: CASSLGRDTTF.